The TCR beta chain under discussion was sequenced for a study of blood T cell repertoires in COVID-19. Across the study: Italy, Spain and the United States were the sources of the convalescent and acute COVID-19 samples. Sources were T cells, B-cell-depleted T cells, or PBMCs; the material itself was cDNA or gDNA.

Source study methods: Reference gene primer amplification gave nucleated cell count estimates. Sequencing used immunoSEQ multiplex PCR; TCRdb keeps in-frame clones, though not all of them. D and trimming come from the DNA, and the V and J calls and clone size come from that table. The data show about 42,000 clones, roughly nine tenths seen once. V lost 6 bases, J lost 2 bases, and 2 bases stayed unmatched. CDR3 length: 13 amino acids. Sequencing was performed on peripheral blood. The chain uses TRBV12-3 or TRBV12-4 and TRBJ2-7; 9 bases are a match to TRBD1. This sequence originates from a man in his fifties with active COVID-19. CDR3: CASSGQGPYEQYF. For the CDR3, the DNA is TGTGCCAGCAGCGGACAGGGGCCCTACGAGCAGTACTTC.